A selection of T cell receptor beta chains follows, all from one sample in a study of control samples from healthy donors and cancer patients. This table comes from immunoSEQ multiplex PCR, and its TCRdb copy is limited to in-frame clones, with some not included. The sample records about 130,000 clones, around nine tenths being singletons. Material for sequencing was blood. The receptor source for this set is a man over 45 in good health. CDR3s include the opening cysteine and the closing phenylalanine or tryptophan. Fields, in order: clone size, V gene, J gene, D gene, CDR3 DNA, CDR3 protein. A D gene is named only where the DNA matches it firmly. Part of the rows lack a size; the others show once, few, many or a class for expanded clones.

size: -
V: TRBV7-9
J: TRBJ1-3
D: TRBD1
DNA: TGTGCCAGCAGTATCTCCACAGGGGGCTTTGGAAACACCATATATTTT
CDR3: CASSISTGGFGNTIYF

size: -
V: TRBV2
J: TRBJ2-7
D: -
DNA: TGTGCCAGCAGTGCAGCCTACGAGCAGTACTTC
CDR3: CASSAAYEQYF

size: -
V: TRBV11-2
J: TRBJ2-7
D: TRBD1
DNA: TGTGCCAGCAGCTTACCGGGACAGAGGGGCGAGCAGTACTTC
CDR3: CASSLPGQRGEQYF

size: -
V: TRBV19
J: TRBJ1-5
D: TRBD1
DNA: TGTGCCAGTAGTCCCAGACAGGGAGGAGGTCAGCCCCAGCATTTT
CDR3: CASSPRQGGGQPQHF

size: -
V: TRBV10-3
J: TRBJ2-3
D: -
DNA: TGTGCCACCGGGACCCCGCCTGATACGCAGTATTTT
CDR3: CATGTPPDTQYF

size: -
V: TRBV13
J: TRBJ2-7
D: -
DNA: TGTGCCAGCTCCCGGGACCCCCAAACCTACGAGCAGTACTTC
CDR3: CASSRDPQTYEQYF

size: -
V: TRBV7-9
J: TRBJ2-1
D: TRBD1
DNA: TGTGCCAGCAGTTACAGGGGGCTCGGCAATGAGCAGTTCTTC
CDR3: CASSYRGLGNEQFF

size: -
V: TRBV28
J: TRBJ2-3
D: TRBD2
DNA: TGTGCCAGCAGTCTGGGACTAGCGGTCTCTAGCACAGATACGCAGTATTTT
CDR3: CASSLGLAVSSTDTQYF

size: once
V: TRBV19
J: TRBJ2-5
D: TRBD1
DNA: TGTGCCAGTAGTGCGACAGGGTCTGGGAAGACCCAGTACTTC
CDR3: CASSATGSGKTQYF

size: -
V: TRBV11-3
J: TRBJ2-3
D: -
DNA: TGTGCCAGCAGCTCGGCGGGCTCTAGCACAGATACGCAGTATTTT
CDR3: CASSSAGSSTDTQYF

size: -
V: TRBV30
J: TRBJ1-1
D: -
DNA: TGTGCGGGGGCCCCGGGCCACACTGAAGCTTTCTTT
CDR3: CAGAPGHTEAFF

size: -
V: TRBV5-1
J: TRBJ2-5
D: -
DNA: TGCGCCAGCAGCCTCCAAGAGACCCAGTACTTC
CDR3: CASSLQETQYF

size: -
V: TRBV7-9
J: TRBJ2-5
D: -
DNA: TGTGCCAGCAGCATTGGGACACTCTTCCAAGAGACCCAGTACTTC
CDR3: CASSIGTLFQETQYF

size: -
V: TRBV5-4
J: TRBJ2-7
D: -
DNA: TGTGCCAGCAGCTTGGCCTCGGGGGCCCTCTACGAGCAGTACTTC
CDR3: CASSLASGALYEQYF

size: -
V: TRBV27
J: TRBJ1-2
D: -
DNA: TGTGCCAGCAGTTGGACAGCGAACTATGGCTACACCTTC
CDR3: CASSWTANYGYTF